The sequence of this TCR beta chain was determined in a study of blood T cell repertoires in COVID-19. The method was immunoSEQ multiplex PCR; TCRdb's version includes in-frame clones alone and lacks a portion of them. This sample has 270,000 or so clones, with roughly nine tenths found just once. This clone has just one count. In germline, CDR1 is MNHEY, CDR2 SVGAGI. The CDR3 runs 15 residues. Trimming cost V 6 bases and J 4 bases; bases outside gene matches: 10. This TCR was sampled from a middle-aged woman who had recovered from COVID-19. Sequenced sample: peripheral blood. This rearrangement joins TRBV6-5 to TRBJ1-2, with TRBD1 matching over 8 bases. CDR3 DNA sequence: TGTGCCAGCAGCTCTACACAGGGGGTAGGCTATGGCTACACCTTC. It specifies CASSSTQGVGYGYTF.